This TCR beta chain was recovered during a study of identical twins. The study's findings and limits: Modelling underestimated the level of out-of-frame TCR alpha sharing observed in monozygotic twins. Twins shared beta out-of-frame sequences in excess, but this excess was weaker. Diverse VJ usage suggested most zero-insertion clonotypes were not invariant T cells.

In regard to this clonotype: As yet, its antigen is unknown.

TCRdb called the 5' RACE reads again in MiXCR, with one record for every CDR3 protein. The sample has 1.5 million to 2 million distinct CDR3 sequences, roughly 35% seen once. The germline V gene has CDR1 MNHEY and CDR2 SVGAGI. The CDR3 has 15 residues. Trimming cost V 2 bases and J 3 bases, with 12 bases left between them. This receptor was obtained from a newborn girl in good health. The V and J genes are TRBV6-5 and TRBJ2-3, with D tentatively TRBD1 (6 bases). The sequenced sample was cord blood. CDR3 coding DNA: TGTGCCAGCAGTTACCTACAGGGCGGTACAGATACGCAGTATTTT. Translating it yields CASSYLQGGTDTQYF.